This T cell receptor beta chain was identified during a study of blood T cells in healthy people across ages (dated by TCRdb to the mid-2010s). With respect to the entire study: Template switching captured roughly one uniquely barcoded TCR beta cDNA molecule per two T cells in model experiments. Age-related changes in TCR beta repertoire diversity were measured in the study by deep sequencing normalized with unique cDNA molecular identifiers. The donors were split into four age groups: young (average around 15 years), middle-aged (about 40), aged (roughly 65) and long-lived (over 80). To avoid experimental bias, donors of different ages were randomly spread across the sequencing lanes. The study analyzed two additional independent replicas of 1 million unique cDNA reads from the same blood draw for two donors, one aged 18 to 30 and one aged 80 or older. General conclusions and limits of the study: Total diversity estimates from one million sequenced T cells were considered lower bounds and underestimates. Because profiling used bulk unsorted PBMCs, naive and antigen-experienced compartments could not be compared conclusively. The percentage of naive T cells measured by flow cytometry correlated strongly with observed TCR beta diversity. Donor CMV infection status was unknown, potentially confounding age-related changes in expanded clonotypes. Compared with the aged group, more naive CD4+ T cells, fewer expanded clones and increased TCR diversity were shown by the long-lived group, suggesting age selection. As age increased, observed TCR beta diversity per million T cells dropped in a roughly linear way, and a significant reduction was already evident by age around 41.

The CDR1 and CDR2 encoded by the germline V gene (reference sequence) are DFQATT and SNEGSKA. V ends up 8 bases short and J 4 bases short, with an unmatched junction base count of 10. From its cysteine to its phenylalanine, the CDR3 spans 13 amino acids. The DNA shown is the 39-base CDR3, in frame from base 1. This clonotype was counted between two and nine times. Its antigen is unknown. Per-base qualities were not stored, and no clone one base away is much larger. Libraries were constructed by 5' RACE. Data came from an Illumina HiSeq 2500. A second roughly 6 to 11 cycle PCR used a sample-barcoded 5' primer and a J-beta primer mix. Each TCR beta cDNA molecule received a unique molecular identifier from a template-switch 5' adaptor carrying 12 random nucleotides. Each sample yielded at least 2.5 million CDR3-containing paired-end reads. The Mint cDNA synthesis kit, primed by a TRBC-specific oligonucleotide, was used to synthesize first-strand cDNA from all RNA. All cDNA was treated with uracil-DNA glycosylase and then went through a first 18-cycle PCR with the universal primers M1SS and BC2_uni_R. Concerning the study's data processing: For normalization, 1 million high-quality reads were randomly selected from each sample, with every read carrying a distinct molecular identifier. Instead of being binned into consensus sequences, reads with shared molecular identifiers were discarded. MiTCR, set to a Q25 quality threshold and the strictest error-elimination algorithm, was used for CDR3 identification, clonotype clustering and error correction. Lower-bound total TCR beta diversity was estimated with a nonparametric unseen species model using Euler transformation. TCRdb trimmed the raw reads at Q25, called clones with MiXCR and kept productive beta chains. All rows with the same CDR3 protein become a single entry with the most common DNA and genes. TCRdb assigned the V and J calls; the authors' analysis was not used. The sample profile shows around 1,500,000 distinct CDR3 sequences; 42% of them were found once. Clones ranked in the top ten supply roughly 7.9% of the sample.

Systemically healthy Caucasian individuals from Russia, 35 to 40 in total and aged about 6 to 100 years, were included as donors. Each donor gave approximately 9.3 milliliters of peripheral blood, collected into EDTA-treated Vacutainer tubes. Ficoll-Paque density-gradient centrifugation was used to isolate PBMCs, with at least 6.5 million per sample. Trizol reagent was used to extract total RNA from PBMCs, with at least 5.5 micrograms per sample. The percentages of naive CD45RAhigh/CD27high T cells were determined by flow cytometry on a PBMC aliquot from every donor. Sequencing was done on a sample of blood. The receptor's source is a woman aged 18-29 years in good health. The V gene is TRBV20-1 and the J gene is TRBJ2-7; 8 middle bases align to TRBD1. In nucleotide form, the sequence is TGCAGTTCTTACCGGGACAGGTTGTACGAGCAGTACTTC. This sequence encodes CSSYRDRLYEQYF.